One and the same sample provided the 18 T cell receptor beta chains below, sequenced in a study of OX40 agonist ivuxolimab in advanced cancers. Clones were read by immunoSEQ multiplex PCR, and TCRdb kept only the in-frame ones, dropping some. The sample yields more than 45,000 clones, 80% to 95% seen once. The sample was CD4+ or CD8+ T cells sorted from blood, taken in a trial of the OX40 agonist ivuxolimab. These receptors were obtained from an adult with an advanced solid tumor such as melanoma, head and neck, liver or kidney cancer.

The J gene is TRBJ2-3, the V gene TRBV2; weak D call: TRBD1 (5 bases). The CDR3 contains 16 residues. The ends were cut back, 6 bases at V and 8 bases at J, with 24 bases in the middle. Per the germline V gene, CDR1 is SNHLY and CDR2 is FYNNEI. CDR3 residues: CASSSKAPGYGSTQYF. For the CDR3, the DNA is TGTGCCAGCAGCTCTAAGGCCCCAGGGTATGGCTCTACGCAGTATTTT.

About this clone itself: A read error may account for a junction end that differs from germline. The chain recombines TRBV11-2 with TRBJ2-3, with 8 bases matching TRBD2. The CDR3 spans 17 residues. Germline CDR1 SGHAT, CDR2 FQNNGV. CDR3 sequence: CASSPGTSQSGTYTQYF. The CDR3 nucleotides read TGTGCCAGCAGCCCTGGGACTAGTCAATCGGGCACATATACGCAGTATTTT.

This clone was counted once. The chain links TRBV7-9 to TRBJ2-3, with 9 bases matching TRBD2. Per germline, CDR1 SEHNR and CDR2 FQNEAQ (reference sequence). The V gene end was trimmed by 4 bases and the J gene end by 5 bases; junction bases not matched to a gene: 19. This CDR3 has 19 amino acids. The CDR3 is CASSSQLLRAGGSVDTQYF. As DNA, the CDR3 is TGTGCCAGCAGCTCTCAGCTCCTTCGAGCGGGGGGATCGGTAGATACGCAGTATTTT.

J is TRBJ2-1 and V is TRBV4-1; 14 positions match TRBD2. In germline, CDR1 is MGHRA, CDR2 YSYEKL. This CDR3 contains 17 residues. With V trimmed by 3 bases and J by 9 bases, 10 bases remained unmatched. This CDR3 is CASSQTSGGAGLPEQFF. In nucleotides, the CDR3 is TGCGCCAGCAGCCAGACTAGCGGGGGGGCCGGTTTGCCTGAGCAGTTCTTC.

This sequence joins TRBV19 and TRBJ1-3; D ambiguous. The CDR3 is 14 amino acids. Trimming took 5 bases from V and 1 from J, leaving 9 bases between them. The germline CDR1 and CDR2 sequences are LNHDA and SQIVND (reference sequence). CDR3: CASSVRGSGNTIYF. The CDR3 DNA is TGTGCCAGTAGTGTTCGGGGTTCTGGAAACACCATATATTTT.

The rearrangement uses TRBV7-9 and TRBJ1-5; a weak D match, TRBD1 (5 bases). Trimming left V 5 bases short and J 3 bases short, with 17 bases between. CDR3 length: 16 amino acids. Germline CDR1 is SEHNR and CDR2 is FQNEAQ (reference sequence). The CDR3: CASSLDLGGTNQPQHF. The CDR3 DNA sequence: TGTGCCAGCAGCCTCGACCTCGGGGGAACCAATCAGCCCCAGCATTTT.

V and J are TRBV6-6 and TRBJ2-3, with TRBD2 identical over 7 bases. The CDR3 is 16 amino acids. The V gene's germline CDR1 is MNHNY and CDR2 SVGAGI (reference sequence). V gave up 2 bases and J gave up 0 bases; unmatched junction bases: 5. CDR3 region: CASSYGRDVSTDTQYF. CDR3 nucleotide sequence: TGTGCCAGCAGTTACGGGAGGGATGTAAGCACAGATACGCAGTATTTT.

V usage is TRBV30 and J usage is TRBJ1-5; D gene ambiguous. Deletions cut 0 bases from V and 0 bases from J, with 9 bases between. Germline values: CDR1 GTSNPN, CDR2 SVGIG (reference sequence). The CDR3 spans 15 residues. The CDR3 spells CAWSVLGNSNQPQHF. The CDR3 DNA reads TGTGCCTGGAGTGTATTAGGGAATAGCAATCAGCCCCAGCATTTT. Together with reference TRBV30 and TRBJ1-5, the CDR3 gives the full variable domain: SQTIHQWPATLVQPVGSPLSLECTVEGTSNPNLYWYRQAAGRGLQLLFYSVGIGQISSEVPQNLSASRPQDRQFILSSKKLLLSDSGFYLCAWSVLGNSNQPQHFGDGTRLSIL.

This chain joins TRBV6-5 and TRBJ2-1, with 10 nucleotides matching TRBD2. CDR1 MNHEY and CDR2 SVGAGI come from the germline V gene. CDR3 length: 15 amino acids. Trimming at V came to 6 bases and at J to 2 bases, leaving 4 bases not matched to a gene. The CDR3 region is CASSQLAGTYNEQFF. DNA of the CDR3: TGTGCCAGCAGCCAACTAGCGGGGACCTACAATGAGCAGTTCTTC.

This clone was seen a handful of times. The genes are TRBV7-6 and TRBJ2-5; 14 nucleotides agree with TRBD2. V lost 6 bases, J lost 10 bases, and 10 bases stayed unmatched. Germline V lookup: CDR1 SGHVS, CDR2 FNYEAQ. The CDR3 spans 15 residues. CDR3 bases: TGTGCCAGCAGTTCTGGACTAGCGGGGGGTCCGCGCCAGTACTTC. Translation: CASSSGLAGGPRQYF.

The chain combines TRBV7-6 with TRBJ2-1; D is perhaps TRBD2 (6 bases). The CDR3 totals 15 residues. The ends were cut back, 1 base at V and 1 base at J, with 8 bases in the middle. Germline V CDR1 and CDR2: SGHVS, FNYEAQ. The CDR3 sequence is CASSLGAGSYNEQFF. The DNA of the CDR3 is TGTGCCAGCAGCTTAGGGGCGGGATCCTACAATGAGCAGTTCTTC.

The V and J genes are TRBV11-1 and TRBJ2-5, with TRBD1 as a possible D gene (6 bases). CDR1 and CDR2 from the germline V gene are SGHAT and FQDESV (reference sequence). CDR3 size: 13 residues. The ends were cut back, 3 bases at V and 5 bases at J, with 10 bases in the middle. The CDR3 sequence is CASSLDSEETQYF. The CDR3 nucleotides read TGTGCCAGCAGCTTGGACAGTGAGGAGACCCAGTACTTC.

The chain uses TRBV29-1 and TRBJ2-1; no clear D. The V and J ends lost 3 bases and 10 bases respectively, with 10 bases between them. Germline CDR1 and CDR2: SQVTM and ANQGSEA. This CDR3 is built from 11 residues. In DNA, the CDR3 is TGCAGCGTTGATAGGTGGGGAGAGCAGTTCTTC. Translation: CSVDRWGEQFF.

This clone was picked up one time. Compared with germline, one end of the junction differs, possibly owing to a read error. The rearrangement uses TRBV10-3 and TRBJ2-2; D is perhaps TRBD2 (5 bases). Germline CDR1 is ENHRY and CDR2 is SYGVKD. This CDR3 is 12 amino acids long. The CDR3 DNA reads TGTGCCATCAATGAGGGTAACGGGGAGCTGTTTTTT. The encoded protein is CAINEGNGELFF.

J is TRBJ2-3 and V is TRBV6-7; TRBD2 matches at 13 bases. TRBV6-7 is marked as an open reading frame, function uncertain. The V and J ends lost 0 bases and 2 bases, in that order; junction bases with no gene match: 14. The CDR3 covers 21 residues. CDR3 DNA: TGTGCCAGCAGTTACTCGACGGGACTAGCGGGGAACGCACCCTTCACAGATACGCAGTATTTT. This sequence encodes CASSYSTGLAGNAPFTDTQYF.

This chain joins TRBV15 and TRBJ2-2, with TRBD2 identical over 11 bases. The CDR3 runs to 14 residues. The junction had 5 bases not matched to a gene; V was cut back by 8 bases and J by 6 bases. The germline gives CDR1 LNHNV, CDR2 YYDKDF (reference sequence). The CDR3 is CATQSSGGPGELFF. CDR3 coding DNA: TGTGCCACCCAATCTAGCGGGGGGCCCGGGGAGCTGTTTTTT.

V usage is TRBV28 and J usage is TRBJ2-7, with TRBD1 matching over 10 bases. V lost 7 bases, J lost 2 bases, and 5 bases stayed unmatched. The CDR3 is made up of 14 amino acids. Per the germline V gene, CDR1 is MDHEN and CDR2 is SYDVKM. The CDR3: CASTWGQGTYEQYF. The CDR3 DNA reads TGTGCCAGCACCTGGGGACAGGGGACCTACGAGCAGTACTTC. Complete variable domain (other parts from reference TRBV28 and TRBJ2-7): DVKVTQSSRYLVKRTGEKVFLECVQDMDHENMFWYRQDPGLGLRLIYFSYDVKMKEKGDIPEGYSVSREKKERFSLILESASTNQTSMYLCASTWGQGTYEQYFGPGTRLTVT.

CDR3 sequence: CASSSRDQPYEQYF. The CDR3 DNA is TGTGCCAGCAGCTCGCGGGACCAACCCTACGAGCAGTACTTC. This chain connects TRBV5-4 to TRBJ2-7, with TRBD2 as a possible D gene (6 bases). With 3 bases removed from V and 2 bases from J, the gap between germline ends came to 12 bases. The CDR3 is 14 amino acids. Germline V gene data show CDR1 as SGHNT and CDR2 as YYREEE (reference sequence).